These 23 T cell receptor beta chains originate from one sample sequenced in a study of blood T cell repertoires in COVID-19. Sequencing used immunoSEQ multiplex PCR; TCRdb keeps in-frame clones, though not all of them. In the table there are 40,000 to 55,000 clones, 70% to 90% of which are singletons. Sequencing was done on a sample of peripheral blood. Receptors originate from a woman aged 80 or over with acute or convalescent COVID-19.

V is TRBV18 and J is TRBJ2-1, with TRBD1 matching over 8 bases. V dropped 6 bases and J dropped 0; count of bases not matched to a gene: 4. CDR3 length equals 15 residues. Per germline, CDR1 KGHSH and CDR2 LQKENI. CDR3 nucleotide sequence: TGTGCCAGCTCTCGCGGACAGGGCTCCTACAATGAGCAGTTCTTC. This encodes CASSRGQGSYNEQFF.

The V gene is TRBV19, the J gene TRBJ2-2, with TRBD2 matching 8 bases. V shed 10 bases and J 5 bases; nucleotides not matched to a gene: 12. Looked up from germline, CDR1 is LNHDA and CDR2 is SQIVND (reference sequence). The CDR3 is 15 residues long. The CDR3 sequence is CATTREGGWTGELFF. The CDR3 DNA sequence: TGTGCCACCACCCGGGAGGGGGGGTGGACCGGGGAGCTGTTTTTT.

V usage is TRBV5-1 and J usage is TRBJ2-7, with 10 bases matching TRBD2. Germline CDR1 and CDR2: SGHRS and YFSETQ. The CDR3 is 15 amino acids. J gave up 1 base and V 5 bases, and 6 bases lay outside the gene matches. The CDR3 loop reads CASRTGTSESYEQYF. DNA for the CDR3: TGCGCCAGCAGAACCGGGACTAGCGAATCCTACGAGCAGTACTTC. The full variable domain, completed using reference TRBV5-1 and TRBJ2-7, is KAGVTQTPRYLIKTRGQQVTLSCSPISGHRSVSWYQQTPGQGLQFLFEYFSETQRNKGNFPGRFSGRQFSNSRSEMNVSTLELGDSALYLCASRTGTSESYEQYFGPGTRLTVT.

CDR3 coding DNA: TGCGCCAGCAGCTTGGGGTCTCCTAGCGGGCCCACCGGGGAGCTGTTTTTT. Its protein product is CASSLGSPSGPTGELFF. The V gene is TRBV5-1, the J gene TRBJ2-2, with TRBD2 identical over 8 bases. Germline CDR1 and CDR2: SGHRS and YFSETQ. J was trimmed by 4 bases and V by 0 bases; bases with no gene match: 8. The CDR3 contains 17 residues.

The J gene is TRBJ2-3, the V gene TRBV13, with a weak D call TRBD2 (6 bases). The CDR3 totals 12 residues. Per germline, CDR1 PRHDT and CDR2 FYEKMQ (reference sequence). V gave up 5 bases and J gave up 10 bases, with 13 bases separating them. The CDR3 DNA reads as TGTGCCAGCAGCATCATAGCGGAGGCGCAGTATTTT. Protein sequence: CASSIIAEAQYF.

This chain joins TRBV28 and TRBJ2-3; 8 nucleotides line up with TRBD2. Trimming at V came to 5 bases and at J to 2 bases, leaving 6 bases not matched to a gene. Germline CDR1 reads MDHEN; CDR2 reads SYDVKM. The CDR3 covers 15 residues. CDR3 amino acids: CASSPTSGSTDTQYF. The CDR3 bases are TGTGCCAGCAGTCCAACTAGCGGATCCACAGATACGCAGTATTTT.

This clone has a single count. The CDR3 region is CASRDGARNSPLHF. CDR3 DNA sequence: TGTGCCAGTCGAGATGGGGCGCGGAATTCACCCCTCCACTTT. The chain joins TRBV19 to TRBJ1-6, with D perhaps matching TRBD1 (5 bases). V lost 8 bases, J lost 7 bases, and 15 bases lay in between. There are 14 residues in the CDR3. The germline CDR1 and CDR2 sequences are LNHDA and SQIVND (reference sequence).

The chain joins TRBV28 to TRBJ2-3; 13 bases are shared with TRBD2. The CDR3 is 16 amino acids. Germline V CDR1 and CDR2: MDHEN, SYDVKM. J lost 2 bases, V lost 5 bases, and 4 bases had no gene match. Written as DNA, the CDR3 is TGTGCCAGCAGTGAACTAGCGGGAGGGCCCACAGATACGCAGTATTTT. Translation gives CASSELAGGPTDTQYF.

The chain couples TRBV5-1 to TRBJ2-1; 8 bases are shared with TRBD1. Germline V CDR1 and CDR2: SGHRS, YFSETQ. Germline trimming cut 4 bases from V and 8 bases from J; bases unmatched to any gene: 8. The CDR3 length is 14 residues. CDR3 amino acids: CASSHGQGWDEQFF. The CDR3 region has the DNA TGCGCCAGCAGCCACGGACAGGGCTGGGATGAGCAGTTCTTC.

This chain links TRBV2 with TRBJ1-2; 8 bases line up with TRBD1. The CDR3 is 13 amino acids. V shed 9 bases, J shed 7 bases, and the junction held 10 bases outside the gene matches. The germline V gene has CDR1 SNHLY and CDR2 FYNNEI. CDR3 bases: TGTGCCAGTACGGGACAGGACTTAGTTGGCTACACCTTC. It is translated as CASTGQDLVGYTF.

The chain recombines TRBV6-5 with TRBJ2-2; 7 bases match TRBD2. From germline, CDR1 is MNHEY and CDR2 SVGAGI. The CDR3 runs 16 residues. The ends lost 2 bases at V and 0 bases at J; junction bases unmatched: 3. The CDR3 sequence: CASSYVGRTNTGELFF. As DNA, the CDR3 is TGTGCCAGCAGTTACGTCGGGAGGACGAACACCGGGGAGCTGTTTTTT.

The V gene is TRBV18, the J gene TRBJ2-1, with 15 bases matching TRBD2. V shed 5 bases and J 2 bases; nucleotides not matched to a gene: 4. Germline CDR1 KGHSH, CDR2 LQKENI. This CDR3 contains 17 residues. CDR3 DNA: TGTGCCAGCTCAGGACTAGCGGGAGGGCCAACCTACAATGAGCAGTTCTTC. Amino acids: CASSGLAGGPTYNEQFF.

The genes are TRBV7-2 and TRBJ2-1, with 9 bases aligning to TRBD2. The germline V gene encodes CDR1 SGHTA and CDR2 FQGNSA. Trimming removed 0 bases from V and 6 bases from J; junction bases left unmatched: 3. The CDR3 covers 15 residues. The CDR3 nucleotides read TGTGCCAGCAGCTTAGCTAGCGGGAGCGGCAATGAGCAGTTCTTC. Translation: CASSLASGSGNEQFF.

The rearrangement joins TRBV7-9 to TRBJ1-4; a possible D gene is TRBD1 (6 bases). CDR1 and CDR2 (germline): SEHNR, FQNEAQ (reference sequence). V was shortened by 5 bases and J by 2 bases, with 18 bases between the two germline ends. The CDR3 is made up of 17 amino acids. CDR3 coding DNA: TGTGCCAGCAGCCCGAGGGGGGGGCCATCGACTAATGAAAAACTGTTTTTT. It specifies CASSPRGGPSTNEKLFF.

The chain combines TRBV6-5 with TRBJ1-3; no reliable D call. V was cut by 5 bases and J by 0 bases, with 8 bases left in between. The germline CDR1 and CDR2 sequences are MNHEY and SVGAGI. The CDR3 is 14 amino acids. The CDR3 DNA reads as TGTGCCAGCAGTCCTATGCCCTCTGGAAACACCATATATTTT. Its protein product is CASSPMPSGNTIYF.

A few counts support this clone. The V call is TRBV20-1, the J call TRBJ2-3; 7 nucleotides match TRBD2. Per germline, CDR1 DFQATT and CDR2 SNEGSKA (reference sequence). CDR3 length: 15 residues. After removal of 3 bases from V and 0 bases from J, the junction contained 6 bases not matched to a gene. CDR3 sequence (DNA): TGCAGTGCTAGTGACCTAGCGGAAAGCACAGATACGCAGTATTTT. Its translation: CSASDLAESTDTQYF.

This chain's CDR3 is CASSPYRDSEKLFF. The CDR3 coding sequence is TGTGCCAGCAGCCCGTACAGGGATTCTGAAAAACTGTTTTTT. This sequence joins TRBV5-5 and TRBJ1-4; tentative D call: TRBD1 (6 bases). With 4 bases removed from V and 7 bases from J, the gap between germline ends came to 14 bases. The germline V gene has CDR1 SGHKS and CDR2 YYEKEE (reference sequence). The CDR3 is made up of 14 amino acids.

The chain employs TRBV30 and TRBJ2-3, with TRBD2 matching over 8 bases. Germline V gene data show CDR1 as GTSNPN and CDR2 as SVGIG (reference sequence). The CDR3 has 13 amino acids. V lost 6 bases, J lost 3 bases, and 5 bases stayed unmatched. CDR3 DNA: TGTGCCTGCGTCAGCGGGAGTACAGATACGCAGTATTTT. Translation gives CACVSGSTDTQYF.

The genes are TRBV15 and TRBJ2-1; TRBD2 agrees at 10 bases. The V segment lost 8 bases and the J segment 4 bases; nucleotides outside the gene matches: 5. The CDR3 is 14 residues long. Per germline, CDR1 LNHNV and CDR2 YYDKDF (reference sequence). The CDR3 region has the DNA TGTGCCACCGGTAAACTAGCGGGATACAATGAGCAGTTCTTC. It encodes CATGKLAGYNEQFF. Together with reference TRBV15 and TRBJ2-1, the CDR3 gives the full variable domain: DAMVIQNPRYQVTQFGKPVTLSCSQTLNHNVMYWYQQKSSQAPKLLFHYYDKDFNNEADTPDNFQSRRPNTSFCFLDIRSPGLGDTAMYLCATGKLAGYNEQFFGPGTRLTVL.

This chain connects TRBV27 to TRBJ1-6; possibly TRBD1 for D (5 bases). Deletions cut 2 bases from V and 0 bases from J, with 11 bases between. Germline loops: CDR1 MNHEY, CDR2 SMNVEV (reference sequence). This CDR3 is 17 amino acids long. This chain's CDR3 is CASSLKGGGSYNSPLHF. Written as DNA, the CDR3 is TGTGCCAGCAGTTTAAAGGGCGGGGGCTCCTATAATTCACCCCTCCACTTT.

The V call is TRBV6-5, the J call TRBJ1-3; D unclear. This CDR3 region has 15 residues. V was clipped by 6 bases and J by 0 bases, with 12 bases between them. The V gene's germline CDR1 is MNHEY and CDR2 SVGAGI. The CDR3 bases are TGTGCCAGCAGCGATGACGGGTACTCTGGAAACACCATATATTTT. Translating gives CASSDDGYSGNTIYF.

The chain carries TRBV11-2 and TRBJ2-7; 10 nucleotides align to TRBD1. V trimming: 4 bases; J trimming: 2 bases; junction bases outside the gene matches: 2. Looked up from germline, CDR1 is SGHAT and CDR2 is FQNNGV. This CDR3 is built from 14 residues. The CDR3 spells CASSSDRGTYEQYF. The CDR3 coding sequence is TGTGCCAGCAGCTCGGACAGGGGGACCTACGAGCAGTACTTC.

This chain joins TRBV27 and TRBJ2-7, with D maybe TRBD1 (5 bases). The CDR3 has 13 residues. Germline values: CDR1 MNHEY, CDR2 SMNVEV (reference sequence). The ends were cut back, 3 bases at V and 4 bases at J, with 10 bases in the middle. In DNA form, the CDR3 reads TGTGCCAGCAGTTTGACAGAAAAATACGAGCAGTACTTC. Translating it yields CASSLTEKYEQYF.